The 22 T cell receptor beta chains presented below share a single source sample, sequenced in a study of blood T cell repertoires in COVID-19. The data were produced by immunoSEQ multiplex PCR, yet TCRdb's version contains in-frame clones alone and is incomplete. The sample includes approximately 280,000 clones, 86% seen only once; the top ten take less than 3%. Sequencing used PBMCs or T cells enriched from blood (not recorded which). These TCRs come from a woman under 30 who had recovered from COVID-19.

The V gene is TRBV5-1, the J gene TRBJ2-3; tentatively, D is TRBD2 (6 bases). V was pared by 3 bases and J by 0 bases, with 14 bases between. The CDR3 spans 16 residues. Germline CDR1 SGHRS, CDR2 YFSETQ. This CDR3 reads CASSSWDSDSTDTQYF. The CDR3 DNA follows: TGCGCCAGCAGCTCGTGGGACTCCGATAGCACAGATACGCAGTATTTT. Full variable domain (outside the CDR3, taken from reference TRBV5-1 and TRBJ2-3): KAGVTQTPRYLIKTRGQQVTLSCSPISGHRSVSWYQQTPGQGLQFLFEYFSETQRNKGNFPGRFSGRQFSNSRSEMNVSTLELGDSALYLCASSSWDSDSTDTQYFGPGTRLTVL.

The CDR3 reads CASMAAYSGNTIYF. The CDR3 DNA reads as TGTGCCAGCATGGCGGCTTACTCTGGAAACACCATATATTTT. The gene calls are TRBV21-1 and TRBJ1-3. TRBV21-1 is designated a pseudogene. There are 14 residues in the CDR3.

The rearrangement uses TRBV7-6 and TRBJ1-6; TRBD1 might be the D (5 bases). V was clipped by 2 bases and J by 7 bases, with 9 bases between them. The CDR3 has 14 amino acids. Germline assignment: CDR1 SGHVS and CDR2 FNYEAQ. The CDR3 reads CASSLFTGNSPLHF. The CDR3 DNA is TGTGCCAGCAGCTTATTTACAGGCAATTCACCCCTCCACTTT.

The rearrangement links TRBV18 to TRBJ1-2; no clear D. This CDR3 region has 15 residues. V was cut by 0 bases and J by 3 bases, with 11 bases left in between. CDR1 is KGHSH, CDR2 LQKENI, per germline. CDR3 bases: TGTGCCAGCTCACCACCAAGCGGGGTAGACTATGGCTACACCTTC. Amino acids: CASSPPSGVDYGYTF.

This chain joins TRBV28 and TRBJ1-6, with D perhaps TRBD1 (5 bases). V shed 6 bases and J shed 1 base, with 22 bases lying between them. The CDR3 extends over 19 amino acids. CDR1 is MDHEN, CDR2 SYDVKM, per germline. The CDR3 region has the DNA TGTGCCAGCAGATCACCGGGACTCGGCCCGGAGTCCTATAATTCACCCCTCCACTTT. It yields the protein CASRSPGLGPESYNSPLHF.

This chain uses TRBV18 with TRBJ2-3; D is ambiguous. V was pared by 3 bases and J by 0 bases, with 7 bases between. Germline V CDR1 and CDR2: KGHSH, LQKENI. CDR3 length: 14 residues. The CDR3 bases are TGTGCCAGCTCACCGGCTCCCAGCACAGATACGCAGTATTTT. Residues: CASSPAPSTDTQYF.

This clone was recorded once. The CDR3 bases are TGTGCCAGCAGCCCCGAGGCTGGGGAGACCCAGTACTTC. It specifies CASSPEAGETQYF. V gene TRBV11-3 combines with J gene TRBJ2-5; D gene unclear. V gave up 5 bases and J gave up 5 bases, with 12 bases separating them. The CDR3 spans 13 residues. In germline, CDR1 is SGHNT, CDR2 YENEEA.

The chain employs TRBV6-5 and TRBJ1-4, with D perhaps matching TRBD1 (6 bases). Trimming cost V 6 bases and J 5 bases, with 13 bases left between them. Germline V lookup: CDR1 MNHEY, CDR2 SVGAGI. This CDR3 has 14 residues. CDR3 loop: CASRPTGSNEKLFF. The CDR3 DNA is TGTGCCAGCAGACCGACAGGTTCCAATGAAAAACTGTTTTTT.

This clone was found a few times. The rearrangement uses TRBV30 and TRBJ1-5; D is ambiguous. The germline V gene has CDR1 GTSNPN and CDR2 SVGIG (reference sequence). Trimming shortened V by 5 bases and J by 5 bases, and 16 bases separated the two germline ends. CDR3 length: 14 amino acids. In DNA, the CDR3 is TGTGCCTGGGCTTTGGAGAGTTTCGATCAGCCCCAGCATTTT. It codes for CAWALESFDQPQHF.

The CDR3 bases are TGTGCCAGCAGCCAAGATAGAGGGACAGGGTACTACGAGCAGTACTTC. This gives the protein CASSQDRGTGYYEQYF. This rearrangement joins TRBV14 to TRBJ2-7; TRBD1 agrees at 9 bases. Germline V gene sequence: CDR1 SGHDN, CDR2 FVKESK. Losses at the gene ends were 0 bases for V and 3 bases for J; bases not matched to a gene: 6. The CDR3 consists of 16 residues.

The genes are TRBV28 and TRBJ2-3; tentative D call: TRBD2 (5 bases). This CDR3 has 13 residues. The V gene lost 6 bases and the J gene lost 4 bases, with 11 bases spanning the gap. Germline CDR1 MDHEN, CDR2 SYDVKM. CDR3 residues: CASSEVRADTQYF. DNA of the CDR3: TGTGCCAGCAGCGAAGTGAGGGCAGATACGCAGTATTTT.

This chain uses TRBV7-9 with TRBJ2-7; 7 positions agree with TRBD2. The trim removed 1 base at V and 2 bases at J, leaving 2 bases unmatched. The length of the CDR3 is 14 residues. The germline gives CDR1 SEHNR, CDR2 FQNEAQ (reference sequence). CDR3 nucleotides: TGTGCCAGCAGCTTAGGCGGACTAGCCTACGAGCAGTACTTC. This gives the protein CASSLGGLAYEQYF. The full variable domain, its missing parts supplied by reference TRBV7-9 and TRBJ2-7, is DTGVSQNPRHKITKRGQNVTFRCDPISEHNRLYWYRQTLGQGPEFLTYFQNEAQLEKSRLLSDRFSAERPKGSFSTLEIQRTEQGDSAMYLCASSLGGLAYEQYFGPGTRLTVT.

This chain joins TRBV15 and TRBJ2-3; no firm D call. V shed 1 base and J shed 0 bases, with 5 bases lying between them. The CDR3 sequence is 14 residues long. Germline V gene data show CDR1 as LNHNV and CDR2 as YYDKDF (reference sequence). The CDR3, as DNA: TGTGCCACCAGCAGAGTAACTAGCACAGATACGCAGTATTTT. Amino acids: CATSRVTSTDTQYF.

The chain links TRBV5-5 to TRBJ2-5, with D perhaps matching TRBD2 (6 bases). Trimming took off 4 bases at V and 7 bases at J, with 14 bases between the two ends. CDR1 and CDR2 (germline): SGHKS, YYEKEE (reference sequence). The CDR3 runs 13 residues. Here the CDR3 reads CASSRGLPGTQYF. The CDR3 DNA reads TGTGCCAGCAGCCGGGGACTTCCGGGGACCCAGTACTTC.

V and J are TRBV28 and TRBJ1-1; D unclear. CDR3 length: 14 amino acids. Trimming removed 6 bases at V and 10 bases at J, with 21 bases between. Germline CDR1 reads MDHEN; CDR2 reads SYDVKM. This chain's CDR3 is CASSHGPRRGVAFF. The CDR3 DNA is TGTGCCAGCAGCCATGGGCCGCGCCGGGGTGTAGCTTTCTTT.

The chain couples TRBV5-5 to TRBJ1-6, with D possibly TRBD1 on 6 matching bases. The V and J ends lost 2 bases and 1 base respectively, with 19 bases between them. Germline values: CDR1 SGHKS, CDR2 YYEKEE (reference sequence). The CDR3 runs 19 residues. The CDR3, as DNA: TGTGCCAGCAGCTTCTCCCCGGGGACCCAGGGGTCCTATAATTCACCCCTCCACTTT. This translates into CASSFSPGTQGSYNSPLHF.

This chain connects TRBV6-2 or TRBV6-3 to TRBJ1-1, with D perhaps TRBD1 (6 bases). In germline, CDR1 is MNHEY, CDR2 SVGEGT. This CDR3 is built from 14 residues. Trimming left V 2 bases short and J 2 bases short, with 9 bases between. The CDR3 nucleotides read TGTGCCAGCAGTTACGGACAGTCCAACACTGAAGCTTTCTTT. This encodes CASSYGQSNTEAFF.

The chain is built from TRBV2 and TRBJ1-4; 10 nucleotides match TRBD1. CDR3 size: 15 residues. Trimming at V came to 6 bases and at J to 6 bases, leaving 7 bases not matched to a gene. Germline V gene sequence: CDR1 SNHLY, CDR2 FYNNEI. In DNA, the CDR3 is TGTGCCAGCAGCGGGACAGGGGTCTCGTATGAAAAACTGTTTTTT. Its translation is CASSGTGVSYEKLFF.

The CDR3: CASSTYFSGNTIYF. Written as DNA, the CDR3 is TGTGCCAGTAGTACTTACTTCTCTGGAAACACCATATATTTT. The chain employs TRBV19 and TRBJ1-3; no clear D. V gave up 4 bases and J gave up 0 bases, with 7 bases separating them. The CDR3 extends over 14 amino acids. Germline loops: CDR1 LNHDA, CDR2 SQIVND (reference sequence).

V and J are TRBV29-1 and TRBJ1-2; 9 nucleotides agree with TRBD1. Germline assignment: CDR1 SQVTM and CDR2 ANQGSEA. Unmatched junction bases numbered 4, after V lost 4 bases and J lost 4 bases. The CDR3 spans 13 residues. This CDR3 is CSVVEGQGYGYTF. CDR3 bases: TGCAGCGTTGTTGAGGGACAGGGCTATGGCTACACCTTC.

The chain employs TRBV7-9 and TRBJ2-3, with a weak D call TRBD1 (6 bases). The V gene lost 3 bases and the J gene lost 2 bases, with 12 bases spanning the gap. CDR1 and CDR2 (germline): SEHNR, FQNEAQ (reference sequence). CDR3 length: 15 residues. CDR3 nucleotides: TGTGCCAGCAGCTTCCAGGGGCTCATCACAGATACGCAGTATTTT. Translation gives CASSFQGLITDTQYF.

This clone showed up just once. The J gene is TRBJ1-4, the V gene TRBV18; D is possibly TRBD1 (5 bases). This CDR3 is built from 14 residues. Trimming took off 6 bases at V and 7 bases at J, with 15 bases between the two ends. Germline assignment: CDR1 KGHSH and CDR2 LQKENI. CDR3 DNA sequence: TGTGCCAGCTCCCCGGACACCGGCGGTGAAAAACTGTTTTTT. Its protein product is CASSPDTGGEKLFF.